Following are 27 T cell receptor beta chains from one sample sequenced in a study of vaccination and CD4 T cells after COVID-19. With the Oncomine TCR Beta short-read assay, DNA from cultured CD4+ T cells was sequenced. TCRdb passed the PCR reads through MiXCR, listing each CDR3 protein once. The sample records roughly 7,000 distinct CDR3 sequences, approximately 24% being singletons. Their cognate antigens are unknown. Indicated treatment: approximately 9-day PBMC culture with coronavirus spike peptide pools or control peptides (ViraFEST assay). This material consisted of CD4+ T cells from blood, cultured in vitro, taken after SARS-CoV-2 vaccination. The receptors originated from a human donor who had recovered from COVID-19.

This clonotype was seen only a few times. The CDR3 protein is CASSLDRGGPDEQYF. The CDR3 DNA reads as TGTGCCAGCAGCTTAGATCGGGGGGGACCGGACGAGCAGTACTTC. The rearrangement joins TRBV11-2 to TRBJ2-7; TRBD2 aligns across 8 bases. The CDR3 has 15 residues. CDR1 SGHAT and CDR2 FQNNGV come from the germline V gene. V shed 0 bases and J 5 bases; nucleotides not matched to a gene: 6. Full variable domain (outside the CDR3, taken from reference TRBV11-2 and TRBJ2-7): EAGVAQSPRYKIIEKRQSVAFWCNPISGHATLYWYQQILGQGPKLLIQFQNNGVVDDSQLPKDRFSAERLKGVDSTLKIQPAKLEDSAVYLCASSLDRGGPDEQYFGPGTRLTVT.

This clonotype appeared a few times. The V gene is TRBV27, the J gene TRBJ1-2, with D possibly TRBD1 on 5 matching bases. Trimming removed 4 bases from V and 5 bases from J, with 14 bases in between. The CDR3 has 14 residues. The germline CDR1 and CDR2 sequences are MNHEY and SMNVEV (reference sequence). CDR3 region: CASSSTGLRYGYTF. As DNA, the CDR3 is TGTGCCAGCAGTTCCACGGGACTGCGATATGGCTACACCTTC.

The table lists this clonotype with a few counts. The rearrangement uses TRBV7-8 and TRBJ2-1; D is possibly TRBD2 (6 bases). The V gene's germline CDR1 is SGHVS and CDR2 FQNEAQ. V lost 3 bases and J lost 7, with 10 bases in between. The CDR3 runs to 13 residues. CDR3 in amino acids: CASSFTRGNEQFF. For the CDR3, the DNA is TGTGCCAGCAGCTTTACCCGGGGGAATGAGCAGTTCTTC.

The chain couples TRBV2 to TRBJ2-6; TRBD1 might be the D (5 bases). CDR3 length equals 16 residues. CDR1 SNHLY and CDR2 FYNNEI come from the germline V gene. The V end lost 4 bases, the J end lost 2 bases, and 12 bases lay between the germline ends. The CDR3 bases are TGTGCCAGCAGTGCAGGCAGGGCAGCTGGGGCCAACGTCCTGACTTTC. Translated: CASSAGRAAGANVLTF.

The CDR3 DNA follows: TGCAGTGCTAGATCGGGACTAGCGGGAGTAAAGGGGGACACAGATACGCAGTATTTT. Protein sequence: CSARSGLAGVKGDTDTQYF. The chain is built from TRBV20-1 and TRBJ2-3; 14 bases map to TRBD2. The CDR3 spans 19 residues. Trimming cost V 2 bases and J 2 bases; bases outside gene matches: 12. Germline lookup yields CDR1 DFQATT and CDR2 SNEGSKA (reference sequence).

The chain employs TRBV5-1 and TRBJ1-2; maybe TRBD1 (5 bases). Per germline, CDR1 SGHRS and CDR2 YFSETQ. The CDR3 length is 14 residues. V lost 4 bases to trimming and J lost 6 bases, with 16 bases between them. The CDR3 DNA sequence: TGCGCCAGCAGCCTCAGACAGAAATGGCATGGCTACACCTTC. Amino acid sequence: CASSLRQKWHGYTF.

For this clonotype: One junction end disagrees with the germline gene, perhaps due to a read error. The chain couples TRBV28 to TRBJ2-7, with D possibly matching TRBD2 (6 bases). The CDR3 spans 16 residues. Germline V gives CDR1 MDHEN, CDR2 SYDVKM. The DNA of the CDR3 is TGTGCCAGCAGTTCCTCCCTCAGCGGGTCTCCCTACGAGCAGCACTTC. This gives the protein CASSSSLSGSPYEQHF.

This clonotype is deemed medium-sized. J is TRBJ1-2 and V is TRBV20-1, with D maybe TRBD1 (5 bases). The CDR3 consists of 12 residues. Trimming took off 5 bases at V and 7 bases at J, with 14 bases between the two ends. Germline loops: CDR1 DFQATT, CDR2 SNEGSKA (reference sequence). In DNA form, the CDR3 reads TGCAGTGCTCCCGGGGAGAGGGGTGGCTACACCTTC. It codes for CSAPGERGGYTF.

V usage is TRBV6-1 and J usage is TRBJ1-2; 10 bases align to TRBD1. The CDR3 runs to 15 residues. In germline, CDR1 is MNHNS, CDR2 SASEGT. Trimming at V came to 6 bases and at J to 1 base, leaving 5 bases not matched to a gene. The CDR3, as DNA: TGTGCCAGCAGGGTCGGGACAGGGGATAACTATGGCTACACCTTC. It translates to CASRVGTGDNYGYTF.

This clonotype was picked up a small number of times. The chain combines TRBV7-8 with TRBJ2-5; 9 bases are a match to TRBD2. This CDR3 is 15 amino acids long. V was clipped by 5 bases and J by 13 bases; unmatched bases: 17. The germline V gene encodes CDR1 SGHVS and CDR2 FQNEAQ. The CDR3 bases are TGTGCCAGCAGCCCAGGTGGGCTAGCGGGACGTAGTTGGTACTTC. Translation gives CASSPGGLAGRSWYF.

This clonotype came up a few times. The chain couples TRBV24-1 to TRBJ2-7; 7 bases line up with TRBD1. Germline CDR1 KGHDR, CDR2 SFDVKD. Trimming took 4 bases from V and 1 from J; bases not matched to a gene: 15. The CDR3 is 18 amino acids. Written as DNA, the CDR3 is TGTGCCACCAGTGACGACCCTGACAGGGAGCAAGGATCCTACGAGCAGTACTTC. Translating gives CATSDDPDREQGSYEQYF.

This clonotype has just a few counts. CDR3 region: CASSLTGVPRNQPQHF. The CDR3 DNA reads TGTGCCAGTAGTCTCACAGGGGTGCCCCGCAATCAGCCCCAGCATTTT. V gene TRBV19 combines with J gene TRBJ1-5; 7 bases map to TRBD1. The ends lost 5 bases at V and 2 bases at J; junction bases unmatched: 9. The CDR3 is 16 amino acids. CDR1 is LNHDA and CDR2 is SQIVND in the germline V gene (reference sequence).

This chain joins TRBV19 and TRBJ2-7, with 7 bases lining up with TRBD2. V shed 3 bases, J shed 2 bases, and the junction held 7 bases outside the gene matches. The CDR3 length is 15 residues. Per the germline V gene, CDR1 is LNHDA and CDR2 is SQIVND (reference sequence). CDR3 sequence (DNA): TGTGCCAGTAGTATGTGGCTAGCGGTACCCTACGAGCAGTACTTC. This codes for CASSMWLAVPYEQYF.

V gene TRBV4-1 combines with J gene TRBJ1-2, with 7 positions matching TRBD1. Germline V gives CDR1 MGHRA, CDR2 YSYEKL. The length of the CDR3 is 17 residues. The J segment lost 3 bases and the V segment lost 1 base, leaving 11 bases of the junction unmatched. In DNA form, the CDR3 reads TGCGCCAGCAGCCAAGTATGGGGGGGACAGAGGTACTATGGCTACACCTTC. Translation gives CASSQVWGGQRYYGYTF.

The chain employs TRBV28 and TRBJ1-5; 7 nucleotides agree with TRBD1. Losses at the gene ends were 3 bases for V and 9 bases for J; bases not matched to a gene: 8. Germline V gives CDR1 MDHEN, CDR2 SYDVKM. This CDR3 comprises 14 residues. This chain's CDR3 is CASSFSAGQAPQHF. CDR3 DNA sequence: TGTGCCAGCAGTTTTTCGGCAGGACAGGCGCCCCAGCATTTT.

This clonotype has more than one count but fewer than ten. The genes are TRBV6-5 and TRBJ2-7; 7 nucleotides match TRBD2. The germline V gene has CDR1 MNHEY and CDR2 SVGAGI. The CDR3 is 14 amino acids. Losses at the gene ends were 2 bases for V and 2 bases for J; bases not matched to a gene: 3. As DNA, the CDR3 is TGTGCCAGCAGTTACCTAGCGGAAACCTACGAGCAGTACTTC. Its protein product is CASSYLAETYEQYF.

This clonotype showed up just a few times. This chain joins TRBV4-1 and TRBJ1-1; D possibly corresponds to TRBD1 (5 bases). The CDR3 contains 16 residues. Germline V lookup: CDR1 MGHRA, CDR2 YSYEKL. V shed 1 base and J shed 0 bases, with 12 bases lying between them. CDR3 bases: TGCGCCAGCAGCCAAGTAAATGGGGCCATGAACACTGAAGCTTTCTTT. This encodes CASSQVNGAMNTEAFF.

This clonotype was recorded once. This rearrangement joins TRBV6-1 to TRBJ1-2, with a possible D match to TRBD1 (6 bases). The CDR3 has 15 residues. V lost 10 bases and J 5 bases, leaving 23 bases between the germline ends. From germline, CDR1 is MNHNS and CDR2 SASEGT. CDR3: CAIGSKARGFYGYTF. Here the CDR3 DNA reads TGTGCCATAGGTTCGAAGGCCAGGGGATTTTATGGCTACACCTTC.

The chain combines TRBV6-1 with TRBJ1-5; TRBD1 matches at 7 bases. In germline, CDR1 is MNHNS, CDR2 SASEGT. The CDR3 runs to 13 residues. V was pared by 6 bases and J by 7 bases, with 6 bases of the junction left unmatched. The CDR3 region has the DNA TGTGCCAGCAGCAGACAGGGAGGACAGCCCCAGCATTTT. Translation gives CASSRQGGQPQHF.

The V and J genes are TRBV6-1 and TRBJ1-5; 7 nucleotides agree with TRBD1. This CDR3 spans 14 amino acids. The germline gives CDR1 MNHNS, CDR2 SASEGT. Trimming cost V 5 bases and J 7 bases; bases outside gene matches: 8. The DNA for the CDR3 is TGTGCCAGCAGTCACAGGGGCCAGAGCCAGCCCCAGCATTTT. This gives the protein CASSHRGQSQPQHF.

The CDR3 DNA reads as TGCGCCAGCAGTGAGTCGGCTAGCGGGGGACAAGAGACCCAGTACTTC. Residues: CASSESASGGQETQYF. The gene calls are TRBV10-1 and TRBJ2-5; 10 bases agree with TRBD2. Germline CDR1 and CDR2: WNHNN and SYGVQD (reference sequence). This CDR3 is 16 amino acids long. With 0 bases clipped from V and 2 bases from J, the junction kept 3 bases outside the gene matches.

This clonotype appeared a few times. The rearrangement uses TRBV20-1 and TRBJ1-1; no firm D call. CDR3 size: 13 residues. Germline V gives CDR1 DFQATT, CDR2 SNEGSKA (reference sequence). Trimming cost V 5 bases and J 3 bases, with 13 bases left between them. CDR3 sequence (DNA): TGCAGTGCTTTGCGGGTGATTGACACTGAAGCTTTCTTT. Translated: CSALRVIDTEAFF.

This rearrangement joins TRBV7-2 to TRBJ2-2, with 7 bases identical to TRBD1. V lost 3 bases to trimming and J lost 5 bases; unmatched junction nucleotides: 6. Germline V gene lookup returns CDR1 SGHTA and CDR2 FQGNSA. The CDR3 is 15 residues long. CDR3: CASSFQGGVTGELFF. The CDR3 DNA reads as TGTGCCAGCAGCTTCCAAGGGGGCGTTACCGGGGAGCTGTTTTTT.

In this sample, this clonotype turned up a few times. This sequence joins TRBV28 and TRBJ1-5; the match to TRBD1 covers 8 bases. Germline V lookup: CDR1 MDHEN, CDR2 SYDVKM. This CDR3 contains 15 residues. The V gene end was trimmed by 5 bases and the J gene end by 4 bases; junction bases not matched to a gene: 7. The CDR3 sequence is CASSSAYRGNQPQHF. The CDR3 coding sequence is TGTGCCAGCAGTAGCGCCTACAGGGGGAATCAGCCCCAGCATTTT.

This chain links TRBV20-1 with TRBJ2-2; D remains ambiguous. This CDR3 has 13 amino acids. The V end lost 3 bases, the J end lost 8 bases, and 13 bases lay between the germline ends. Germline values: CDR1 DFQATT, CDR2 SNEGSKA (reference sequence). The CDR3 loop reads CSASNPSRGELFF. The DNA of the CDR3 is TGCAGTGCTAGTAACCCCTCCAGGGGGGAGCTGTTTTTT.

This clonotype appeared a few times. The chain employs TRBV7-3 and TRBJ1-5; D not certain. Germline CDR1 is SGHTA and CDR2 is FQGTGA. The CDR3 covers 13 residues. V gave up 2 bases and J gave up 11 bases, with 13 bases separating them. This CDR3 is CASSLEPTGAQHF. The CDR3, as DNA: TGTGCCAGCAGCTTAGAGCCGACCGGGGCCCAGCATTTT.

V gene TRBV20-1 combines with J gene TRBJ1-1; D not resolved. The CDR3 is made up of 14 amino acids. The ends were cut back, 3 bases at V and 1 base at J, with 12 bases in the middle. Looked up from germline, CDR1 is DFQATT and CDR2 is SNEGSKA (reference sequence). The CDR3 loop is CSASRGLKNTEAFF. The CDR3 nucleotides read TGCAGTGCTAGTCGAGGACTCAAGAACACTGAAGCTTTCTTT.